This passage covers 18 T cell receptor beta chains from one sample sequenced in a study of cytomegalovirus exposure and HLA in healthy donors. It was with 60 Vbeta and 13 Jbeta primers that the PCR ran. Only in-frame clones appear in the TCRdb table, and some are missing; sequencing was by immunoSEQ multiplex PCR. The sample has 130,000 to 150,000 clones, 78% seen once. The material sequenced was PBMCs. The receptors shown here come from a male donor in good health and CMV-seronegative.

The V call is TRBV27, the J call TRBJ2-7; 9 nucleotides agree with TRBD2. The V gene's germline CDR1 is MNHEY and CDR2 SMNVEV (reference sequence). The CDR3 is 16 residues long. Unmatched junction bases numbered 12, after V lost 8 bases and J lost 1 base. CDR3 loop: CASQPSGNRGSYEQYF. The CDR3 DNA is TGTGCCAGCCAACCTAGCGGGAACCGCGGATCCTACGAGCAGTACTTC.

The chain combines TRBV27 with TRBJ1-1; tentatively, D is TRBD1 (5 bases). The germline V and J ends were trimmed by 4 bases and 11 bases, with 23 bases remaining between them. CDR3 size: 15 residues. Germline V gene data show CDR1 as MNHEY and CDR2 as SMNVEV (reference sequence). CDR3 sequence reads: CASSSSYDSTWKAFF. Here the CDR3 DNA reads TGTGCCAGCAGTTCCTCCTATGACAGTACCTGGAAGGCTTTCTTT.

The chain recombines TRBV25-1 with TRBJ1-4; 7 bases are a match to TRBD1. Looked up from germline, CDR1 is MGHDK and CDR2 is SYGVNS. The J segment lost 6 bases and the V segment lost 8 bases, leaving 12 bases of the junction unmatched. The CDR3 runs 15 residues. The CDR3 nucleotides are TGTGCCAGCGCTGTAAAAGAGACAGGGCATGAAAAACTGTTTTTT. It is translated as CASAVKETGHEKLFF.

The chain recombines TRBV9 with TRBJ1-2; no clear D gene. The CDR3 has 13 amino acids. V shed 2 bases and J shed 8 bases, with 13 bases lying between them. In germline, CDR1 is SGDLS, CDR2 YYNGEE. The CDR3 spells CASSVGNGEGYTF. DNA for the CDR3: TGTGCCAGCAGCGTCGGGAATGGGGAGGGCTACACCTTC.

This clone was seen a single time. This chain's CDR3 is CASSLVVGGAKNYGYTF. The DNA for the CDR3 is TGTGCCAGCAGCTTAGTAGTAGGGGGGGCCAAGAACTATGGCTACACCTTC. This rearrangement joins TRBV7-9 to TRBJ1-2; D may be TRBD1 (6 bases). The CDR3 contains 17 residues. The V and J ends lost 1 base and 2 bases respectively, with 17 bases between them. Germline V lookup: CDR1 SEHNR, CDR2 FQNEAQ (reference sequence).

CDR3 sequence: CASWEGLSRDEQYF. CDR3 nucleotides: TGTGCCAGCTGGGAAGGGTTGAGCCGTGACGAGCAGTACTTC. This chain uses TRBV6-1 with TRBJ2-7; D is undetermined. V lost 8 bases and J 5 bases, leaving 19 bases between the germline ends. The CDR3 is 14 amino acids. Germline lookup yields CDR1 MNHNS and CDR2 SASEGT.

The gene calls are TRBV29-1 and TRBJ2-7; D possibly corresponds to TRBD1 (5 bases). The V end was cut by 7 bases, the J end by 0 bases, with 13 bases between. The CDR3 has 13 residues. Germline loops: CDR1 SQVTM, CDR2 ANQGSEA. CDR3 in DNA: TGCAGCGCAGAACAGGACATCTCCTACGAGCAGTACTTC. Residues: CSAEQDISYEQYF.

The chain is built from TRBV6-1 and TRBJ1-2; D ambiguous. Trimming stripped 6 bases from V and 3 bases from J, with 8 bases between. From germline, CDR1 is MNHNS and CDR2 SASEGT. The CDR3 is 12 residues long. CDR3 in DNA: TGTGCCAGCAGGGCGGTTGACTATGGCTACACCTTC. Encoded protein: CASRAVDYGYTF.

This sequence joins TRBV2 and TRBJ2-7; the D gene is possibly TRBD2 (6 bases). CDR3 length: 14 residues. Trimming shortened V by 10 bases and J by 0 bases, and 16 bases separated the two germline ends. CDR1 is SNHLY, CDR2 FYNNEI, per germline. Here the CDR3 reads CAMLTGGSSYEQYF. The CDR3 region has the DNA TGTGCCATGCTTACAGGAGGGAGCTCCTACGAGCAGTACTTC. Supplemented by reference TRBV2 and TRBJ2-7, the full variable domain reads EPEVTQTPSHQVTQMGQEVILRCVPISNHLYFYWYRQILGQKVEFLVSFYNNEISEKSEIFDDQFSVERPDGSNFTLKIRSTKLEDSAMYFCAMLTGGSSYEQYFGPGTRLTVT.

CDR3 loop: CASGEQGSGKPQHF. In DNA, the CDR3 is TGTGCCAGCGGGGAACAGGGTTCAGGAAAGCCCCAGCATTTT. This chain joins TRBV19 and TRBJ1-5; D perhaps matches TRBD1 (6 bases). The CDR3 extends over 14 amino acids. Trimming shortened V by 9 bases and J by 8 bases, and 20 bases separated the two germline ends. Per the germline V gene, CDR1 is LNHDA and CDR2 is SQIVND (reference sequence).

The chain combines TRBV30 with TRBJ1-1; the D gene is possibly TRBD1 (6 bases). The CDR3 covers 15 residues. Trimming took off 0 bases at V and 10 bases at J, with 21 bases between the two ends. In germline, CDR1 is GTSNPN, CDR2 SVGIG (reference sequence). The CDR3 loop reads CAWSVLAGAGSGAFF. The CDR3 DNA reads as TGTGCCTGGAGTGTACTGGCGGGGGCCGGCAGCGGAGCTTTCTTT.

This clone was seen a handful of times. This CDR3 is CASRETGRRYEQYF. The CDR3 DNA follows: TGTGCCAGCAGGGAGACAGGGAGGCGCTACGAGCAGTACTTC. The rearrangement joins TRBV6-5 to TRBJ2-7, with D possibly being TRBD1 (7 bases). V lost 6 bases, J lost 3 bases, and 15 bases lay in between. There are 14 residues in the CDR3. Germline V gene lookup returns CDR1 MNHEY and CDR2 SVGAGI.

This clone was observed once. This sequence joins TRBV5-1 and TRBJ2-7; TRBD1 matches 10 bases. The V and J ends lost 0 bases and 4 bases, in that order; junction bases with no gene match: 4. This CDR3 has 15 amino acids. CDR1 is SGHRS, CDR2 YFSETQ, per germline. CDR3 loop: CASSLGRTGGYEQYF. The DNA for the CDR3 is TGCGCCAGCAGCTTGGGTAGGACAGGGGGTTACGAGCAGTACTTC.

As regards this clone: Relative to the germline gene, one junction end is altered; a read error may explain this. The chain joins TRBV7-9 to TRBJ1-1; tentatively, D is TRBD1 (6 bases). The CDR3 loop spans 12 amino acids. Germline CDR1 reads SEHNR; CDR2 reads FQNEAQ (reference sequence). The CDR3 sequence: CSSSEQGSEAFF. The CDR3 DNA sequence: TGTTCCAGCAGCGAACAGGGCTCCGAAGCTTTCTTT.

V gene TRBV30 combines with J gene TRBJ2-2; TRBD1 aligns across 11 bases. Germline V gene sequence: CDR1 GTSNPN, CDR2 SVGIG (reference sequence). The CDR3 has 12 amino acids. The CDR3 nucleotides read TGTGGCGGGACAGGGGGCACCGGGGAGCTGTTTTTT. Encoded protein: CGGTGGTGELFF.

The chain carries TRBV30 and TRBJ1-6, with D possibly being TRBD1 (6 bases). The germline V gene has CDR1 GTSNPN and CDR2 SVGIG (reference sequence). V lost 1 base and J lost 10, with 11 bases in between. The CDR3 extends over 13 amino acids. CDR3: CAWSGEGESPLHF. For the CDR3, the DNA is TGTGCCTGGAGTGGGGAGGGGGAGTCACCCCTCCACTTT.

The sample holds a few counts of this clone. This specimen includes other DNA sequences encoding the same CDR3. The chain uses TRBV29-1 and TRBJ1-1; tentatively, D is TRBD1 (5 bases). V was cut by 3 bases and J by 4 bases, with 6 bases left in between. The CDR3 contains 11 residues. The germline V gene has CDR1 SQVTM and CDR2 ANQGSEA. The CDR3 loop is CSVDGGTEAFF. Written as DNA, the CDR3 is TGCAGCGTTGACGGGGGCACTGAAGCTTTCTTT.

The chain uses TRBV9 and TRBJ2-7, with unresolved D. The CDR3 covers 15 residues. V lost 3 bases and J 5 bases, leaving 18 bases between the germline ends. The germline V gene encodes CDR1 SGDLS and CDR2 YYNGEE. CDR3 in DNA: TGTGCCAGCAGCGCCAGACTGTCGAGCCCACACGAGCAGTACTTC. Amino acids: CASSARLSSPHEQYF.